The rows below give T cell receptor beta chains drawn from one sample of a study of OX40 agonist ivuxolimab in advanced cancers. This table comes from immunoSEQ multiplex PCR, and its TCRdb copy is limited to in-frame clones, with some not included. Of some 10,000 clones in the sample, approximately 68% were seen once. The sample here was CD4+ or CD8+ T cells sorted from blood, taken in a trial of the OX40 agonist ivuxolimab. Receptor source: an adult with an advanced solid tumor such as melanoma, head and neck, liver or kidney cancer. Each CDR3 is given with its conserved first and last residue. D genes are given only for firm matches. Only some rows state a clone size, as once, few, many or a class for expanded clones.

clone size	D gene	V gene	J gene	CDR3 DNA	CDR3 protein
.	TRBD1	TRBV29-1	TRBJ1-2	TGCAGCGTTGAGTTACAGGGGAGCTATGGCTACACCTTC	CSVELQGSYGYTF
.	TRBD1	TRBV6-5	TRBJ2-1	TGTGCCAGCAGTTGGGACAGCTCCTACAATGAGCAGTTCTTC	CASSWDSSYNEQFF
.	TRBD2	TRBV5-8	TRBJ2-3	TGTGCCAGCAGACCGAGCGGGAGGGCCGATCCGAGAGATACGCAGTATTTT	CASRPSGRADPRDTQYF
once	TRBD1	TRBV27	TRBJ1-3	TGTGCCAGCAGTCAGGACAGGGGGCTGGGGAACACCATATATTTT	CASSQDRGLGNTIYF
.	TRBD1	TRBV5-4	TRBJ2-3	TGTGCCAGCAGCGGGACAGGGTTGAGTATAGATACGCAGTATTTT	CASSGTGLSIDTQYF
.	TRBD2	TRBV7-9	TRBJ2-1	TGTGCCAGCAGAGACGGGACTACCGAGAGAGTCAATGAGCAGTTCTTC	CASRDGTTERVNEQFF
.	.	TRBV11-2	TRBJ2-7	TGTGCCAGCAGGAAACAGAACTCCTACGAGCAGTACTTC	CASRKQNSYEQYF
.	TRBD2	TRBV9	TRBJ2-7	TGTGCCAGCAGCCACGGGACTAGCGGGAGTAGCACCTACGAGCAGTACTTC	CASSHGTSGSSTYEQYF
few	.	TRBV9	TRBJ2-7	TGTGCCAGCAGCGTAGCCGTCACACGGGTCTTGGGGTACTTC	CASSVAVTRVLGYF
.	.	TRBV5-6	TRBJ2-2	TGTGCCAGCAGCTTGGTGGATAACACCGGGGAGCTGTTTTTT	CASSLVDNTGELFF